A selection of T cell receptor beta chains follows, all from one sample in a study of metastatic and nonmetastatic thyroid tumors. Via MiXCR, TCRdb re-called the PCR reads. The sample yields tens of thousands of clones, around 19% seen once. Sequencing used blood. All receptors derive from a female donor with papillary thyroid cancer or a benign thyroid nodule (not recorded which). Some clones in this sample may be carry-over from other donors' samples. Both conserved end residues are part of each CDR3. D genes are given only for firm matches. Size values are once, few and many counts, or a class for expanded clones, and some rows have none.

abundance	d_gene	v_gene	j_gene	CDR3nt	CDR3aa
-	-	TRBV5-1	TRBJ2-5	TGCGCCAGCAGCTTGGCAGGGGGGCAACGTGAGACCCAGTACTTC	CASSLAGGQRETQYF
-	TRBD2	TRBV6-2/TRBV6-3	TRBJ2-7	TGTGCCAGCAGCCTCCGGACTAGCGGGAGTTTTCGTAAATATCACGAGCAGTACTTC	CASSLRTSGSFRKYHEQYF
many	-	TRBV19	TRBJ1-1	TGTGCCAGTAGTATCTGGGGTTTGGACACTGAAGCTTTCTTT	CASSIWGLDTEAFF
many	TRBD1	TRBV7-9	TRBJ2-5	TGTGCCAGCAGCCCAGGGACAGGGCCAGAGACCCAGTACTTC	CASSPGTGPETQYF
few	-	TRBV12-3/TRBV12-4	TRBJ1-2	TGTGCCAGCAGTTTGGGGAGATATGGCTACACCTTC	CASSLGRYGYTF
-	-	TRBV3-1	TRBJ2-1	TGTGCCAGCAGCCTTGGACCCTACCGGGACCCCGAGAGGTATGAGCAGTTCTTC	CASSLGPYRDPERYEQFF
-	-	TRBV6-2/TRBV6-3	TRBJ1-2	TGTGCCTCAGCCGCGACTACTAACTATGGCTACACCTTC	CASAATTNYGYTF
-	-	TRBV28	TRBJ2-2	TGTGCCAGCAGTTTAGGGCTGAACACCGGGGAGCTGTTTTTT	CASSLGLNTGELFF
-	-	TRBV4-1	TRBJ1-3	TGCGCCAGCAGCCAAGAGGCAGATTCTGGAAACACCATATATTTT	CASSQEADSGNTIYF
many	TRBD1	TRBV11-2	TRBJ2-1	TGTGCCAGCAGCTCCCCAAGGACAGGTTTGGAGGAGCAGTTCTTC	CASSSPRTGLEEQFF
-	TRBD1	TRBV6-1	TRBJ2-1	TGTGCCAGCAGACAGGGGGCGGCCTACAATGAGCAGTTCTTC	CASRQGAAYNEQFF
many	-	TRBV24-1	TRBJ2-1	TGTGCCACCGCTGAACAGGGCCGATCCTACAATGAGCAGTTCTTC	CATAEQGRSYNEQFF
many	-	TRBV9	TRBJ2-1	TGTGCCAGCGGACTACTGGACTCTTACAATGAGCAGTTCTTC	CASGLLDSYNEQFF
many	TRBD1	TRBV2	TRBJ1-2	TGTGCCAGCAGGAAGTTTGGACAGGGTAACTATGGCTACACCTTC	CASRKFGQGNYGYTF
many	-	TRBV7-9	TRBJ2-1	TGTGCCAGCAGCTCAAATGATGGGGGTGAGCAGTTCTTC	CASSSNDGGEQFF
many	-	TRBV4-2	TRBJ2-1	TGTGCCAGCAGCCAAGATTCCCGGCTGCTACTAACCTACAATGAGCAGTTCTTC	CASSQDSRLLLTYNEQFF
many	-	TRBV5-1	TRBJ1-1	TGCGCCAGCAGCTCGACAGAACTAGGGGGGAACACTGAAGCTTTCTTT	CASSSTELGGNTEAFF
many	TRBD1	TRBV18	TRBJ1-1	TGTGCCAGCTCACCTCAAAGGACAGGGCTGAACACTGAAGCTTTCTTT	CASSPQRTGLNTEAFF
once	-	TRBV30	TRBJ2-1	TGTGCCTGGAGTGTGTCGGCGAACAATGAGCAGTTCTTC	CAWSVSANNEQFF
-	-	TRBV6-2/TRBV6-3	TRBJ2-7	TGTGCCAGCAGTTACTCGCCCAGGGTTGGCTCCTACGAGCAGTACTTC	CASSYSPRVGSYEQYF
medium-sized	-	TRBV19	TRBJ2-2	TGTGCCACCACCCCGGACTATAACACCGGGGAGCTGTTTTTT	CATTPDYNTGELFF
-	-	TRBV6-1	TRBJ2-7	TGTGCCACCCTGAATGGGGGGAGCTCCTACGATGAGAGCTTC	CATLNGGSSYDESF
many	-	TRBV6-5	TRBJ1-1	TGTGCCAGCAGTTACGGGGGGAACGCTTTCTTT	CASSYGGNAFF